Detailed here is one TCR beta chain. As yet, its antigen is unknown. Trimming stripped 2 bases from V and 1 base from J, with 14 bases between. The CDR3 length is 16 residues. The germline V gene has CDR1 MNHNS and CDR2 SASEGT. This specimen belongs to a study of cytomegalovirus exposure and HLA in healthy donors. Study observations and caveats: In a later analysis, approximately 15,000 TCR beta sequences were associated with HLA alleles at 0.05 false discovery rate. Cytomegalovirus association was listed for about 180 TCR beta chains.

The PCR ran on 60 Vbeta and 13 Jbeta primers. The data were produced by immunoSEQ multiplex PCR, yet TCRdb's version contains in-frame clones alone and is incomplete. Here the sample spans 150,000 to 200,000 clones, around four fifths being singletons. Material: PBMCs. This chain joins TRBV6-1 and TRBJ2-5; D may be TRBD2 (6 bases). The receptor's source is a woman aged 18-29 years in good health and CMV-seronegative. The CDR3 nucleotides read TGTGCCAGCAGTGAACGACTCCCGGGGGTCCAAGAGACCCAGTACTTC. Translation gives CASSERLPGVQETQYF.